This TCR beta chain was obtained from a study of T-cell reconstitution after alpha-beta-depleted transplantation in children. Germline V gene lookup returns CDR1 MNHEY and CDR2 SMNVEV (reference sequence). The CDR3 extends over 13 amino acids. With 5 bases removed from V and 2 bases from J, the gap between germline ends came to 10 bases. This clonotype was seen a few times. This sample's TCRbeta library carried unique molecular identifier barcodes. MiXCR, run by TCRdb on the PCR reads, gives a single entry per CDR3 protein. The data hold about 420,000 distinct CDR3 sequences, with about a tenth observed a single time.

The receptor was isolated from a human donor who donated a stem cell graft to a child with acute myeloid leukemia. This specimen was PBMCs from the stem cell graft donor, taken from the stem cell graft. The rearrangement links TRBV27 to TRBJ2-7, with D perhaps matching TRBD2 (5 bases). The CDR3 loop is CASSTGITYEQYF. In DNA form, the CDR3 reads TGTGCCAGCAGTACGGGAATCACCTACGAGCAGTACTTC.